This T cell receptor beta chain was recorded in a study of T cell responses to AZD1222 COVID-19 vaccine. Overall study: Timing groups of about 4 and about 12 weeks for second doses were pooled. General study findings and limits: Following two doses of AZD1222, Spike-specific TCR breadth and depth rose. The reported proportion of spike-specific TCRs targeting unmutated variant regions was nearly half. The sample set comprised mostly white British donors with more females, and clonal diversity was possibly underestimated.

The assay was immunoSEQ multiplex PCR, and TCRdb's table has in-frame clones only and misses some. The data contain approximately 110,000 clones, 87% of them singletons. Worth noting for this clone: The antigen is not known.

The CDR3 loop spans 14 amino acids. Germline lookup yields CDR1 SEHNR and CDR2 FQNEAQ (reference sequence). Trimming removed 11 bases from V and 5 bases from J, with 21 bases in between. This chain uses TRBV7-9 with TRBJ1-2; possibly TRBD1 for D (5 bases). The source is an adult in good health. Sequenced here: peripheral blood, sampled on day 0 of AZD1222 vaccination. In DNA, the CDR3 is TGTGCCTGGGGGAGGTCCTCTTCCGATTATGGCTACACCTTC. Translating gives CAWGRSSSDYGYTF.